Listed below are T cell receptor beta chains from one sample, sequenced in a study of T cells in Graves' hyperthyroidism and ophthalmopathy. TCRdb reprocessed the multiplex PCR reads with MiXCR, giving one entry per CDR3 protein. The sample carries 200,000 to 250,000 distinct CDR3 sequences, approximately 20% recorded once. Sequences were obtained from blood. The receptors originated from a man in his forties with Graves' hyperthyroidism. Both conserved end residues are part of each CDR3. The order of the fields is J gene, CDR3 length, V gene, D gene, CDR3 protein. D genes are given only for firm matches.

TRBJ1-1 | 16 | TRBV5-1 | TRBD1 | CASSPSPGTGGVGAFF
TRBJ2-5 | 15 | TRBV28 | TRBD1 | CASRPRTGWGETQYF
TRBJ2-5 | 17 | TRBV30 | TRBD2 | CACSSGTSGGYQETQYF
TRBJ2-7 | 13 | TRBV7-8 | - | CASSLQRSYEQYF
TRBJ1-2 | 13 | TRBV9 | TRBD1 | CASSVQDRVGYTF
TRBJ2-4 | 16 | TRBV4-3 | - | CASSRSQAGAKNIQYF
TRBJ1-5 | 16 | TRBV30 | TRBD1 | CAWSHDRGSSNQPQHF
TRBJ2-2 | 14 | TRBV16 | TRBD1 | CASRRTGGTGELFF
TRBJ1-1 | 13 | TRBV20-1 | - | CSASEDTNTEAFF
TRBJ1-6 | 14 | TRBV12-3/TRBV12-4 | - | CASTLFQGPSPFHF
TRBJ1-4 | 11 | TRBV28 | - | CASRDGEKLFF
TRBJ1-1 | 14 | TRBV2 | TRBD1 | CASSITTGGKNAFF
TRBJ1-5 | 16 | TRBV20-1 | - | CSARDPIYYSNQPQHF
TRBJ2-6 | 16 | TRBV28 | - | CASSSTGPSGANVLTF
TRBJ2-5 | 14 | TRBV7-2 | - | CASSLGMGSETQYF
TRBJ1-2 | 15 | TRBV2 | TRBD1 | CASSPRTGLRNGYTF
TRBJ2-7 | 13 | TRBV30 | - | CAWSVGGNYEQYF
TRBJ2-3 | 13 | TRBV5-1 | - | CASSAPGADTQYF
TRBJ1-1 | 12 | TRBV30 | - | CAWRALGTEAFF
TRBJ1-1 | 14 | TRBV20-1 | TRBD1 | CSARQGAGNTEAFF
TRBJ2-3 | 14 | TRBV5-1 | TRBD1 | CASSLMTGEDTQYF
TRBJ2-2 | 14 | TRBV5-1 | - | CASSPGQNTGELFF
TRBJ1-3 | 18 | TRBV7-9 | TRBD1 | CASSLWVGQGNFGNTIYF
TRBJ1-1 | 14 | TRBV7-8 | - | CASSLAAGNTEAFF
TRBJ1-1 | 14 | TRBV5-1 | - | CASSGSQGNTEAFF
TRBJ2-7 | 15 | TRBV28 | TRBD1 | CASSDPGTGSYEQYF
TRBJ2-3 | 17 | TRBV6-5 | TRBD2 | CASSYSASGGYTDTQYF
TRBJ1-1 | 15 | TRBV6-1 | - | CASRRRGVGNTEAFF
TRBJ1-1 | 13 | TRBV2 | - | CASRWGSNTEAFF
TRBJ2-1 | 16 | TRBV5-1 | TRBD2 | CASSPTSGGAYNEQFF
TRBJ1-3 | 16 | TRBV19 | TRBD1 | CASSIRDRGLGNTIYF
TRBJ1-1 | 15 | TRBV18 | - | CASSPLRSGDTEAFF
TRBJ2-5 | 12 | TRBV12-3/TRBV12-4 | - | CASSSLGETQYF
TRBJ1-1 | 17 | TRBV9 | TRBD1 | CASSVDGTGVLATEAFF
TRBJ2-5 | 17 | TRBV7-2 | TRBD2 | CASSSTGLAGGEETQYF
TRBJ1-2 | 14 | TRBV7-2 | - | CASSLHSSNYGYTF
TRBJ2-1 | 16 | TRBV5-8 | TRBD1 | CASSPDGTGAYNEQFF
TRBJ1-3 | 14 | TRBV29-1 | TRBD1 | CSVSMTGTGNTIYF
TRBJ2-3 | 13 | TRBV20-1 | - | CSATQGIADTQYF
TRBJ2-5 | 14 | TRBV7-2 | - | CASSSLGGFETQYF
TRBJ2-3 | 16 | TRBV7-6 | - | CASSLEGPKGADTQYF
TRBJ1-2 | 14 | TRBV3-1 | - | CASSQDKGYYGYTF